A few counts support the clone carrying this T cell receptor beta chain. The sample holds other DNA sequences that translate to the same CDR3. The assay was immunoSEQ multiplex PCR, and TCRdb's table has in-frame clones only and misses some. This sample has about 2.1 million clones, with 93% found just once. This sample is part of a study of shared clonotypes between healthy human individuals. Study background: Each donor's CD4 naive and CD4 memory cells filled three plates apiece, CD8 naive two, and CD8 memory one.

Trimming stripped 1 base from V and 1 base from J, with 7 bases between. The CDR3 extends over 14 amino acids. Per the germline V gene, CDR1 is MGHRA and CDR2 is YSYEKL. CD45RO negativity and positive selection for CCR7 defined naive CD8 cells, a population that excluded terminally differentiated effector memory CD45RA+ cells. The V gene is TRBV4-1, the J gene TRBJ1-1, with D perhaps matching TRBD1 (5 bases). The sample taken for sequencing was naive CD8+ T cells from PBMCs. The sequence came from a man between 18 and 35 years old in good health. Some clones in this sample may be carry-over from other donors' samples. This CDR3 reads CASSQVGQNTEAFF. CDR3 bases: TGCGCCAGCAGCCAAGTAGGACAGAACACTGAAGCTTTCTTT.